The clone carrying this T cell receptor beta chain was seen a single time. The germline V gene has CDR1 MNHEY and CDR2 SVGAGI. V was shortened by 6 bases and J by 8 bases, with 19 bases between the two germline ends. CDR3 size: 15 residues. These data are taken from a study of T cell responses to AZD1222 COVID-19 vaccine. Using immunoSEQ multiplex PCR, the repertoire was profiled, and TCRdb retains in-frame clones only, with some absent. The data show about 72,000 clones, 70% to 90% seen once. The receptor's source is an adult who received the AZD1222 COVID-19 vaccine. This sample comprised peripheral blood, obtained 28 days after the second AZD1222 dose. The chain has TRBV6-5 and TRBJ1-4; perhaps TRBD1 as D (6 bases). CDR3 protein: CASSPGGGAREKLFF. CDR3 nucleotide sequence: TGTGCCAGCAGCCCAGGTGGGGGCGCGAGGGAAAAACTGTTTTTT.